These T cell receptor beta chains were read from a single sample in a study of blood T cell repertoires in COVID-19. Sequencing was performed with immunoSEQ multiplex PCR; in TCRdb, only in-frame clones are kept and a portion is missing. The sample has 200,000 to 300,000 clones, 86% seen once. The sequencing sample was made of peripheral blood. The receptors were gathered from a woman under 40 who had recovered from COVID-19. The CDR3 runs from the conserved cysteine through the conserved F or W. Fields, in order: CDR3 length, J gene, V gene, D gene, clone size, CDR3 protein, CDR3 DNA. D genes are given only for firm matches. Only some rows state a clone size, as once, few, many or a class for expanded clones.

14	TRBJ2-7	TRBV2	TRBD1	once	CASSGTGDTYEQYF	TGTGCCAGCAGTGGGACAGGGGACACCTACGAGCAGTACTTC
15	TRBJ1-6	TRBV18	TRBD1	few	CASSPQTGDNSPLHF	TGTGCCAGCTCACCACAGACAGGGGATAATTCACCCCTCCACTTT
15	TRBJ2-7	TRBV7-8	TRBD2	.	CASSGRTSVPPEQYF	TGTGCCAGCAGCGGCAGGACTAGCGTCCCCCCCGAGCAGTACTTC
16	TRBJ1-3	TRBV5-4	.	.	CASSFVSASSGNTIYF	TGTGCCAGCAGCTTCGTTTCTGCTAGCTCTGGAAACACCATATATTTT
14	TRBJ2-1	TRBV9	.	.	CASSNRGLNNEQFF	TGTGCCAGCAGCAATAGGGGACTTAACAATGAGCAGTTCTTC
13	TRBJ2-7	TRBV7-2	TRBD2	.	CASDSGGAYEQYF	TGTGCCAGCGATAGCGGGGGGGCCTACGAGCAGTACTTC
14	TRBJ1-2	TRBV7-2	TRBD1	.	CASSLVRTGNGYTF	TGTGCCAGCAGCTTAGTCCGGACAGGGAACGGCTACACCTTC
13	TRBJ2-1	TRBV24-1	.	.	CATSDWRGTEQFF	TGTGCCACCAGTGATTGGAGGGGCACTGAGCAGTTCTTC
12	TRBJ2-7	TRBV12-3/TRBV12-4	TRBD1	.	CASRGQGHEQYF	TGTGCCAGCAGGGGACAGGGGCACGAGCAGTACTTC
15	TRBJ2-2	TRBV7-9	TRBD2	once	CASSLRGGSDGELFF	TGTGCCAGCAGCCTACGCGGGGGGTCTGACGGGGAGCTGTTTTTT
15	TRBJ2-5	TRBV27	.	.	CASSLQQGLGETQYF	TGTGCCAGCAGTTTACAGCAGGGGCTGGGGGAGACCCAGTACTTC
16	TRBJ2-3	TRBV5-1	TRBD2	.	CASSLIAGGIVDTQYF	TGCGCCAGCAGCTTGATAGCGGGGGGAATTGTAGATACGCAGTATTTT
18	TRBJ1-2	TRBV4-1	.	.	CASSLRSVIGAGNYGYTF	TGCGCCAGCAGCCTAAGAAGCGTGATTGGGGCAGGGAACTATGGCTACACCTTC
12	TRBJ1-2	TRBV6-1	.	many	CASSEDSYGYTF	TGTGCCAGCAGTGAGGACAGCTATGGCTACACCTTC
15	TRBJ1-4	TRBV7-2	TRBD1	.	CASSLANRGREKLFF	TGTGCCAGCAGCTTAGCCAACAGGGGTAGGGAAAAACTGTTTTTT
14	TRBJ2-1	TRBV29-1	TRBD1	.	CSVDGTGDYNEQFF	TGCAGCGTTGACGGGACAGGGGACTACAATGAGCAGTTCTTC
17	TRBJ2-7	TRBV30	TRBD2	.	CAWAYSGGIAGGYEQYF	TGTGCCTGGGCCTACTCCGGCGGAATAGCGGGGGGTTACGAGCAGTACTTC
13	TRBJ2-5	TRBV6-6	TRBD2	.	CASSWVAGETQYF	TGTGCCAGCAGTTGGGTAGCGGGGGAGACCCAGTACTTC
15	TRBJ2-1	TRBV18	TRBD2	.	CASSPVLAELNEQFF	TGTGCCAGCTCTCCCGTACTAGCGGAACTCAATGAGCAGTTCTTC
15	TRBJ2-7	TRBV9	TRBD2	.	CASSVDSGVTYEQYF	TGTGCCAGCAGCGTAGACAGCGGGGTTACCTACGAGCAGTACTTC
11	TRBJ2-5	TRBV11-2	.	.	CASSPSGSQYF	TGTGCCAGCAGCCCCTCAGGGTCCCAGTACTTC
10	TRBJ1-2	TRBV6-5	.	.	CATQNYGYTF	TGTGCCACCCAAAACTATGGCTACACCTTC
17	TRBJ2-2	TRBV5-6	TRBD1	.	CASSFNRGYRGTGELFF	TGTGCCAGCAGCTTTAACAGGGGATATCGCGGCACCGGGGAGCTGTTTTTT
15	TRBJ2-7	TRBV18	.	.	CASSPPETAPYEQYF	TGTGCCAGCTCACCACCTGAGACAGCTCCCTACGAGCAGTACTTC
13	TRBJ1-4	TRBV5-4	.	.	CASSLDQGEKLFF	TGTGCCAGCAGCCTGGACCAGGGAGAAAAACTGTTTTTT
15	TRBJ1-2	TRBV6-5	TRBD1	.	CASSYGQGGNYGYTF	TGTGCCAGCAGTTACGGACAGGGTGGGAACTATGGCTACACCTTC
18	TRBJ2-2	TRBV11-2	TRBD1	.	CASSSLRYRGTNTGELFF	TGTGCCAGCAGCTCACTACGGTACAGGGGCACGAACACCGGGGAGCTGTTTTTT
14	TRBJ2-7	TRBV6-2/TRBV6-3	.	.	CASSFQGPSYEQYF	TGTGCCAGCAGTTTTCAGGGGCCCTCCTACGAGCAGTACTTC
16	TRBJ2-5	TRBV5-1	TRBD2	.	CASSTGLAGFQETQYF	TGCGCCAGCAGCACGGGACTAGCGGGGTTCCAAGAGACCCAGTACTTC
16	TRBJ2-1	TRBV9	TRBD1	.	CASSTSPTGTYNEQFF	TGTGCCAGCAGCACCTCCCCGACAGGGACCTACAATGAGCAGTTCTTC
14	TRBJ2-1	TRBV11-2	TRBD1	.	CASSSQGVYNEQFF	TGTGCCAGCAGCTCCCAGGGGGTTTACAATGAGCAGTTCTTC
16	TRBJ2-7	TRBV5-1	.	.	CASSLSSGGSSYEQYF	TGCGCCAGCAGCTTGTCCAGCGGAGGTTCCTCCTACGAGCAGTACTTC
17	TRBJ1-2	TRBV27	TRBD1	few	CASSYITNRQGGYGYTF	TGTGCCAGCAGTTATATAACCAATCGACAGGGGGGCTATGGCTACACCTTC
16	TRBJ2-1	TRBV19	.	.	CASSNWGGPSYNEQFF	TGTGCCAGTAGCAATTGGGGGGGGCCCTCCTACAATGAGCAGTTCTTC
14	TRBJ2-7	TRBV6-6	TRBD1	once	CASSYGDRGREQYF	TGTGCCAGCAGTTATGGGGACAGGGGAAGGGAGCAGTACTTC
15	TRBJ1-6	TRBV6-5	TRBD1	.	CASSRQGIDNSPLHF	TGTGCCAGCAGTAGACAGGGAATCGATAATTCACCCCTCCACTTT
15	TRBJ1-2	TRBV7-9	TRBD1	.	CASSPDRGVNYGYTF	TGTGCCAGCAGCCCCGACAGGGGAGTAAACTATGGCTACACCTTC
17	TRBJ2-1	TRBV19	TRBD1	.	CASSADRGQGSYNEQFF	TGTGCCAGTAGTGCGGACAGGGGGCAAGGATCCTACAATGAGCAGTTCTTC
15	TRBJ2-3	TRBV5-1	TRBD1	.	CASSFLGQRTDTQYF	TGCGCCAGCAGCTTTTTGGGACAGCGCACAGATACGCAGTATTTT
16	TRBJ1-1	TRBV15	.	.	CATSRDVGFGGFGAFF	TGTGCCACCAGCAGAGATGTAGGTTTTGGGGGGTTTGGAGCTTTCTTT
12	TRBJ2-3	TRBV4-1	.	once	CASSHSTDTQYF	TGCGCCAGCAGCCACTCCACAGATACGCAGTATTTT
16	TRBJ2-3	TRBV9	TRBD2	.	CASSDLRGGRTDTQYF	TGTGCCAGCAGCGACCTTCGGGGGGGTCGAACAGATACGCAGTATTTT